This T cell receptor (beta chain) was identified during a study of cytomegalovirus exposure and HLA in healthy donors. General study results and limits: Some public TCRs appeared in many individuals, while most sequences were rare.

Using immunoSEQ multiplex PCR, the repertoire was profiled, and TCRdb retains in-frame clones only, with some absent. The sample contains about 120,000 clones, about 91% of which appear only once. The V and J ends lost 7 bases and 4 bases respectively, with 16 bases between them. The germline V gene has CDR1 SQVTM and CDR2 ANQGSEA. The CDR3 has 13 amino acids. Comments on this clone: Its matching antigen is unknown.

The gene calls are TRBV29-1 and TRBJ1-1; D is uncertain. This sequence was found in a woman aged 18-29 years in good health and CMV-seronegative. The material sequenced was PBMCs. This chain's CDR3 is CSARGMSSTEAFF. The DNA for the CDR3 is TGCAGCGCCCGGGGTATGTCGAGCACTGAAGCTTTCTTT.